The source of this T cell receptor (beta chain) is a study of cytomegalovirus exposure and HLA in healthy donors. The PCR used 60 Vbeta and 13 Jbeta primers. Sequencing was performed with immunoSEQ multiplex PCR; in TCRdb, only in-frame clones are kept and a portion is missing. Of about 200,000 clones detected, roughly four fifths appear once; the ten largest clones hold less than 3.5%. This CDR3 is built from 14 residues. Looked up from germline, CDR1 is LNHDA and CDR2 is SQIVND (reference sequence). After removal of 6 bases from V and 7 bases from J, the junction contained 7 bases not matched to a gene.

Sequences were obtained from PBMCs. The V gene is TRBV19, the J gene TRBJ2-3, with 10 bases lining up with TRBD1. This receptor was obtained from a woman aged 35 to 49 in good health and CMV-seronegative. CDR3 DNA sequence: TGTGCCAGTAGCGCCGGGACAGGGGTGAATACGCAGTATTTT. It codes for CASSAGTGVNTQYF.